The rows below give T cell receptor beta chains drawn from one sample of a study of OX40 agonist ivuxolimab in advanced cancers. Assay used: immunoSEQ multiplex PCR; TCRdb lists only in-frame clones, some missing. The data hold some 72,000 clones, with 84% observed a single time. The sequenced sample was CD4+ or CD8+ T cells sorted from blood, obtained in a trial of the OX40 agonist ivuxolimab. The receptor set was obtained from an adult with an advanced solid tumor such as melanoma, head and neck, liver or kidney cancer. CDR3s leave out the opening cysteine and the closing phenylalanine or tryptophan. Each record gives: J gene, V gene, CDR3 protein.

TRBJ2-5,TRBV7-2,ASSLAGTSARYQETQY
TRBJ1-1,TRBV5-8,ASSRGGFTEAF
TRBJ1-2,TRBV4-1,ASSQEFNRIGYT
TRBJ2-5,TRBV9,ASSVGGDRRETQY
TRBJ2-3,TRBV2,ASKTVGTDTQY
TRBJ2-6,TRBV19,ASSPRAAAGYGANVLT
TRBJ1-4,TRBV7-9,ASSLGGSSNEKLF
TRBJ1-4,TRBV4-1,ASSPEGGNEKLF
TRBJ2-7,TRBV27,ASSLRSGSGYEQY
TRBJ1-5,TRBV19,ASNGGTRTYSNQPQH
TRBJ1-4,TRBV2,ASERQHGEKLF
TRBJ1-2,TRBV28,ASRPGGVSYGYT
TRBJ2-3,TRBV7-2,ASSLASGGGLSTDTQY
TRBJ1-4,TRBV7-9,ASSWGVNEKLF
TRBJ2-5,TRBV30,AWSVRETQY
TRBJ2-2,TRBV7-2,ASSLYARSVNTGELF
TRBJ2-7,TRBV4-3,ASSQALYNEQY
TRBJ1-2,TRBV7-9,ASSLDRRGYT
TRBJ2-7,TRBV5-1,ASSSPGWEQY
TRBJ1-2,TRBV18,ASSPSREGYGYT
TRBJ1-6,TRBV5-1,ASTPAGGNPPSPLH
TRBJ2-7,TRBV11-2,ASLGTSSYEQY
TRBJ2-1,TRBV5-4,ASSSKLGISEQF
TRBJ1-2,TRBV9,ASSVELGYGYT
TRBJ1-5,TRBV19,ASRTSGQDRNQPQH
TRBJ2-1,TRBV5-1,ASSLGVNEQF
TRBJ2-1,TRBV5-4,ASSPSRAGGRNEQF
TRBJ2-1,TRBV7-2,ASDPQGAKGNEQF
TRBJ1-1,TRBV6-5,ASSYSRGGNEAF
TRBJ2-6,TRBV4-1,ASSQTGTSSGANVLT
TRBJ2-2,TRBV28,ASSLFWGGELF
TRBJ1-6,TRBV28,ASRVGRSPLH
TRBJ2-5,TRBV6-5,ASSLQGGVQY
TRBJ2-4,TRBV2,ASTWDRALREGIQY
TRBJ2-3,TRBV19,ASSMTSFGTDTQY
TRBJ2-7,TRBV7-2,ASSLDKDVRQY
TRBJ1-5,TRBV6-1,ASRDGQGANQPQH
TRBJ1-5,TRBV30,AWSIRGHPQH
TRBJ2-1,TRBV19,ASTDWNSEQF
TRBJ2-5,TRBV15,ATSRGSGVVEETQY
TRBJ1-2,TRBV29-1,SVGEPAGGYT
TRBJ2-7,TRBV2,ASSDQGGPYEQY
TRBJ1-3,TRBV4-2,ASSQERQGTSGNTIY
TRBJ2-7,TRBV6-1,ASSLGLPYEQY